The 21 T cell receptor beta chains below all came from one sample that was sequenced in a study of shared T cell receptors in the human thymus. The repertoire was sequenced with immunoSEQ multiplex PCR; TCRdb's copy has only in-frame clones and lacks some. The sample lists hundreds of thousands of clones, approximately 87% occurring once. These data also formed part of another study, on human thymus T cells.

Material for sequencing was thymocytes. These receptors came from a boy under two years old with a congenital heart defect.

The chain has TRBV6-5 and TRBJ2-7; TRBD1 matches 9 bases. Germline V gene data show CDR1 as MNHEY and CDR2 as SVGAGI. The V and J ends lost 7 bases and 3 bases, in that order; junction bases with no gene match: 7. This CDR3 comprises 14 residues. Written as DNA, the CDR3 is TGTGCCAGCACCCGACAGGGGGACCTCTACGAGCAGTACTTC. The encoded protein is CASTRQGDLYEQYF.

This chain connects TRBV7-9 to TRBJ1-4, with TRBD1 matching over 7 bases. Losses at the gene ends were 5 bases for V and 2 bases for J; bases not matched to a gene: 8. Germline-derived CDR1 and CDR2 are SEHNR and FQNEAQ (reference sequence). This CDR3 has 16 amino acids. The CDR3 protein is CASSLPTGVTNEKLFF. The CDR3 region has the DNA TGTGCCAGCAGCCTACCTACAGGGGTGACTAATGAAAAACTGTTTTTT.

V is TRBV7-9 and J is TRBJ2-2, with D possibly being TRBD2 (5 bases). The V gene lost 5 bases and the J gene lost 7 bases, with 20 bases spanning the gap. The germline gives CDR1 SEHNR, CDR2 FQNEAQ (reference sequence). The CDR3 covers 16 residues. The CDR3 spells CASSPQGSGIGGELFF. CDR3 sequence (DNA): TGTGCCAGCAGCCCCCAAGGTTCGGGGATAGGCGGGGAGCTGTTTTTT.

V gene TRBV27 combines with J gene TRBJ1-4; maybe TRBD1 (6 bases). The CDR3 loop spans 14 amino acids. V lost 6 bases and J lost 3, with 11 bases in between. Per the germline V gene, CDR1 is MNHEY and CDR2 is SMNVEV (reference sequence). CDR3 nucleotides: TGTGCCAGCAGCCCAGGGGTTCCTAATGAAAAACTGTTTTTT. It codes for CASSPGVPNEKLFF.

This sequence joins TRBV6-5 and TRBJ2-1, with 12 positions matching TRBD2. Germline assignment: CDR1 MNHEY and CDR2 SVGAGI. V lost 5 bases and J lost 12; bases outside the gene matches: 5. The CDR3 has 13 residues. CDR3 nucleotide sequence: TGTGCCAGCAGTCGGACTAGCGGGATCAGGCAGTTCTTC. The encoded protein is CASSRTSGIRQFF.

This clone has only a few counts. The V and J genes are TRBV7-8 and TRBJ1-3; 7 nucleotides align to TRBD1. CDR3 length: 15 amino acids. Germline V gives CDR1 SGHVS, CDR2 FQNEAQ. V gave up 1 base and J gave up 2 bases; unmatched junction bases: 2. The CDR3 loop reads CASSLETGPGNTIYF. The CDR3 nucleotides are TGTGCCAGCAGCTTAGAGACAGGGCCTGGAAACACCATATATTTT.

The chain recombines TRBV4-3 with TRBJ1-1; 9 bases line up with TRBD1. The CDR3 sequence is 16 residues long. The ends lost 2 bases at V and 5 bases at J; junction bases unmatched: 9. Germline assignment: CDR1 LGHNA and CDR2 YSLEER. The CDR3, as DNA: TGCGCCAGCAGCCAAAACCCTTGGGACAGGGATACTGAAGCTTTCTTT. It specifies CASSQNPWDRDTEAFF.

The sample holds one count of this clone. The chain is built from TRBV5-6 and TRBJ2-1, with 8 bases lining up with TRBD2. The V segment lost 4 bases and the J segment 4 bases; nucleotides outside the gene matches: 13. CDR1 and CDR2 (germline): SGHDT, YYEEEE. The CDR3 consists of 17 residues. In DNA form, the CDR3 reads TGTGCCAGCAGCCCCCTGGGCGGACTAGCCGAGTACAATGAGCAGTTCTTC. Encoded protein: CASSPLGGLAEYNEQFF.

V usage is TRBV28 and J usage is TRBJ2-1; 8 nucleotides match TRBD2. V shed 4 bases and J 8 bases; nucleotides not matched to a gene: 19. Germline V gene sequence: CDR1 MDHEN, CDR2 SYDVKM. The CDR3 runs 18 residues. Written as DNA, the CDR3 is TGTGCCAGCAGTTACAACAGGCCCAAGCGGGAGTTTCTCCATGAGCAGTTCTTC. As protein: CASSYNRPKREFLHEQFF.

J is TRBJ1-1 and V is TRBV9; a possible D gene is TRBD1 (6 bases). Trimming left V 4 bases short and J 2 bases short, with 12 bases between. This CDR3 comprises 14 residues. Per the germline V gene, CDR1 is SGDLS and CDR2 is YYNGEE. The CDR3 nucleotides are TGTGCCAGCAGCATCCGGGACACTAACACTGAAGCTTTCTTT. This sequence encodes CASSIRDTNTEAFF.

V gene TRBV6-1 combines with J gene TRBJ1-1, with D possibly matching TRBD1 (5 bases). CDR3 size: 16 residues. Germline V gene data show CDR1 as MNHNS and CDR2 as SASEGT. The ends were cut back, 3 bases at V and 1 base at J, with 15 bases in the middle. CDR3 sequence reads: CASSERDRGENTEAFF. CDR3 DNA: TGTGCCAGCAGTGAGCGGGACCGAGGGGAGAACACTGAAGCTTTCTTT.

The V and J genes are TRBV14 and TRBJ1-2; weak D call: TRBD1 (5 bases). Trimming stripped 4 bases from V and 8 bases from J, with 20 bases between. This CDR3 has 15 residues. Germline CDR1 reads SGHDN; CDR2 reads FVKESK. The CDR3 DNA follows: TGTGCCAGCAGCCCCCCCGGCAGGGAAGGTTTAGGCTACACCTTC. The encoded protein is CASSPPGREGLGYTF.

This chain joins TRBV7-2 and TRBJ2-7; no clear D. Per germline, CDR1 SGHTA and CDR2 FQGNSA. V dropped 3 bases and J dropped 0 bases, with 9 bases sitting between them. This CDR3 has 14 amino acids. As DNA, the CDR3 is TGTGCCAGCAGCTTTTTCCCGAGCTCCTACGAGCAGTACTTC. Translated, it gives CASSFFPSSYEQYF.

This chain joins TRBV4-1 and TRBJ1-2; D is ambiguous. Trimming took 4 bases from V and 4 from J, leaving 10 bases between them. The CDR3 loop spans 13 amino acids. From germline, CDR1 is MGHRA and CDR2 YSYEKL. The CDR3 loop reads CASSPGEVYGYTF. The CDR3 DNA sequence: TGCGCCAGCAGCCCCGGGGAAGTCTATGGCTACACCTTC.

The chain carries TRBV28 and TRBJ2-5; 8 positions match TRBD2. The germline gives CDR1 MDHEN, CDR2 SYDVKM. This CDR3 spans 16 amino acids. V lost 6 bases to trimming and J lost 5 bases; unmatched junction nucleotides: 14. For the CDR3, the DNA is TGTGCCAGCAGCTCCGGGACTAGTCCACCACGGGAGACCCAGTACTTC. This gives the protein CASSSGTSPPRETQYF.

The rearrangement uses TRBV6-6 and TRBJ2-3, with D possibly matching TRBD2 (5 bases). Germline V gives CDR1 MNHNY, CDR2 SVGAGI (reference sequence). Trimming took 6 bases from V and 8 from J, leaving 18 bases between them. This CDR3 comprises 14 residues. The CDR3 DNA is TGTGCCAGCAGGGGGAAAGAGGGTTCAGTTACGCAGTATTTT. It specifies CASRGKEGSVTQYF.

The chain recombines TRBV15 with TRBJ2-5, with TRBD1 as a possible D gene (5 bases). Germline CDR1 LNHNV, CDR2 YYDKDF (reference sequence). CDR3 size: 15 residues. V lost 3 bases to trimming and J lost 4 bases, with 15 bases between them. The CDR3 DNA sequence: TGTGCCACCAGCAGGCCAGGGCTAGTGACAGAGACCCAGTACTTC. It yields the protein CATSRPGLVTETQYF.

The J gene is TRBJ1-2, the V gene TRBV28; no clear D gene. Germline CDR1 is MDHEN and CDR2 is SYDVKM. The CDR3 consists of 12 residues. Deletions cut 5 bases from V and 4 bases from J, with 8 bases between. CDR3 region: CASSPRFYGYTF. CDR3 nucleotides: TGTGCCAGCAGTCCCAGATTCTATGGCTACACCTTC.

This chain links TRBV7-2 with TRBJ2-1, with D perhaps matching TRBD1 (5 bases). V lost 0 bases and J 15 bases, leaving 9 bases between the germline ends. The CDR3 length is 11 residues. Per germline, CDR1 SGHTA and CDR2 FQGNSA. The CDR3 region has the DNA TGTGCCAGCAGCTTAGCGCCAGGGCTGTTCTTC. It translates to CASSLAPGLFF.

The CDR3 DNA is TGTGCCAGCAGCTGTAGGGACAGGGGAGGAGAGCAGTACTTC. This codes for CASSCRDRGGEQYF. The chain joins TRBV7-8 to TRBJ2-7, with 10 positions matching TRBD1. The CDR3 runs 14 residues. The germline V gene has CDR1 SGHVS and CDR2 FQNEAQ. V was pared by 4 bases and J by 7 bases, with 7 bases of the junction left unmatched.

This chain's CDR3 is CATRRDRGEDEQFF. CDR3 nucleotides: TGTGCCACCAGGCGGGACAGGGGGGAGGATGAGCAGTTCTTC. The chain links TRBV15 to TRBJ2-1, with 11 nucleotides matching TRBD1. The length of the CDR3 is 14 residues. V was clipped by 6 bases and J by 8 bases; unmatched bases: 6. Germline loops: CDR1 LNHNV, CDR2 YYDKDF (reference sequence).